The rows below give T cell receptor beta chains drawn from one sample of a study of naive and memory T cell subsets. Using its own MiXCR run on the UMI-ligation and nested PCR reads, TCRdb lists one record per CDR3 protein. The sample lists around 160,000 distinct CDR3 sequences; roughly 20% were seen once. The sequenced sample consisted of naive CD4+ T cells from blood. The receptors stem from a human donor in good health. Both conserved end residues are part of each CDR3. Each record gives: CDR3 length, V gene, J gene, clone size, D gene, CDR3 DNA, CDR3 protein. A D gene is named only where the DNA matches it firmly. Expanded clones are given a class, and other clones once, few, many or no size at all.

>17|TRBV5-1|TRBJ2-7|few|TRBD2
TGCGCCAGCAGTTCACGCTCCGGGACTAGCGGACTCTACGAGCAGTACTTC
CASSSRSGTSGLYEQYF
>14|TRBV12-3/TRBV12-4|TRBJ2-5|.|TRBD2
TGTGCCAGCAGTTTATACGGGAGGCAAGAGACCCAGTACTTC
CASSLYGRQETQYF
>15|TRBV28|TRBJ1-5|.|.
TGTGCCAGCAGTTGGGGGGGGACGGGCAATCAGCCCCAGCATTTT
CASSWGGTGNQPQHF
>11|TRBV29-1|TRBJ2-1|many|.
TGCAGCGCCAGCCCGGTTTATGAGCAGTTCTTC
CSASPVYEQFF
>12|TRBV7-9|TRBJ2-7|few|.
TGTGCCAGCGGGGGGTTCCAGGGCGAGCAGTACTTC
CASGGFQGEQYF
>14|TRBV2|TRBJ2-7|.|TRBD2
TGTGCCAGCAGTGCTCTTAGCGGGAGCTACGAGCAGTACTTC
CASSALSGSYEQYF
>13|TRBV6-5|TRBJ1-2|.|TRBD1
TGTGCCAGCTCTGGGACAGCGAACTATGGCTACACCTTC
CASSGTANYGYTF
>14|TRBV20-1|TRBJ2-5|.|TRBD2
TGCAGTGCTAGTGTCGCGGGAGGAGGAGAGACCCAGTACTTC
CSASVAGGGETQYF
>12|TRBV7-9|TRBJ2-7|few|.
TGTGCCAGCGGGTCAAAGTGGTACGAGCAGTACTTC
CASGSKWYEQYF
>15|TRBV12-3/TRBV12-4|TRBJ2-1|few|TRBD2
TGTGCCAGCACCCCCGGGACTATAAAACAGAATGAGCAGTTCTTC
CASTPGTIKQNEQFF
>20|TRBV7-9|TRBJ2-7|few|TRBD2
TGTGCCAGTGGCCCGGGACTAGCGGGAGTGTCACGGTGGACCAGGGTCGAGCAGTACTTC
CASGPGLAGVSRWTRVEQYF
>13|TRBV10-3|TRBJ2-1|few|.
TGTGCCATCAGTGAGTTGGAGGGGAATGAGCAGTTCTTC
CAISELEGNEQFF
>15|TRBV27|TRBJ1-2|.|TRBD1
TGTGCCAGCAGTCTCCGACAGGGGCTGAGGCTCGGCTACACCTTC
CASSLRQGLRLGYTF
>14|TRBV28|TRBJ2-1|few|.
TGTGCCAGCAGAACCGGACTAACCAACAATGAGCAGTTCTTC
CASRTGLTNNEQFF
>19|TRBV4-1|TRBJ2-7|few|TRBD1
TGCGCCAGCAGCCACCCCGGGGGGATGACAGGGGGCAGGGGCTACGAGCAGTACTTC
CASSHPGGMTGGRGYEQYF
>14|TRBV24-1|TRBJ2-2|once|TRBD1
TGTGCCACCAGTGCCAGGACAGGTCGCGGGGAGCTGTTTTTT
CATSARTGRGELFF
>13|TRBV25-1|TRBJ1-5|.|.
TGTGCCAGCAGTGAATTAGGTTATCAGCCCCAGCATTTT
CASSELGYQPQHF
>12|TRBV20-1|TRBJ1-5|.|.
TGCAGTGCTAGTCCGCAGGGCCAGCCCCAGCATTTT
CSASPQGQPQHF
>13|TRBV5-5|TRBJ2-3|few|.
TGTGCCAGCACCCGGGGTGACACAGATACGCAGTATTTT
CASTRGDTDTQYF
>14|TRBV6-1|TRBJ2-7|many|.
TGTGCCAGCAGTGATAGACGTGGGACCTACGAGCAGTACTTC
CASSDRRGTYEQYF
>13|TRBV29-1|TRBJ1-5|many|.
TGCAGCGTTGGTAGGGATGTCAATCAGCCCCAGCATTTT
CSVGRDVNQPQHF
>14|TRBV28|TRBJ2-7|few|TRBD1
TGTGCCAGCAGTCTGGACAGGGGGCCCTACGAGCAGTACTTC
CASSLDRGPYEQYF
>15|TRBV28|TRBJ1-1|.|TRBD1
TGTGCCAGCAGTCCCTGGACAGGATTGAACACTGAAGCTTTCTTT
CASSPWTGLNTEAFF
>13|TRBV7-2|TRBJ2-1|few|TRBD2
TGTGCCAGCAGCTCACTACTAGCGGGAGGTCGGTTCTTC
CASSSLLAGGRFF
>14|TRBV4-3|TRBJ2-5|once|TRBD2
TGCGCCAGCAGCTCACTAGCGGGAAGAGAGACCCAGTACTTC
CASSSLAGRETQYF
>13|TRBV25-1|TRBJ2-5|.|.
TGTGCCAGCAGTGAGGGAGGTCGGGAGACCCAGTACTTC
CASSEGGRETQYF
>18|TRBV11-2|TRBJ2-6|many|TRBD2
TGTGCCAGCAGCCAAGCGGGAGGGATCCCTTCTGGGGCCAACGTCCTGACTTTC
CASSQAGGIPSGANVLTF
>18|TRBV28|TRBJ2-5|few|.
TGTGCCAGCAGTCCGTCCGGTCCCAGGGTCTCTCACGGAGAGACCCAGTACTTC
CASSPSGPRVSHGETQYF
>15|TRBV6-5|TRBJ2-1|.|.
TGTGCCAGCAGTTACCGGCTAGTGTTCGACAATGAGCAGTTCTTC
CASSYRLVFDNEQFF
>15|TRBV19|TRBJ2-5|few|TRBD1
TGTGCCAGTAGTATAGCTGGGGACAGGGCTGAGACCCAGTACTTC
CASSIAGDRAETQYF
>13|TRBV29-1|TRBJ2-5|few|.
TGCAGCGGTATGACTAGTGTCCAAGAGACCCAGTACTTC
CSGMTSVQETQYF